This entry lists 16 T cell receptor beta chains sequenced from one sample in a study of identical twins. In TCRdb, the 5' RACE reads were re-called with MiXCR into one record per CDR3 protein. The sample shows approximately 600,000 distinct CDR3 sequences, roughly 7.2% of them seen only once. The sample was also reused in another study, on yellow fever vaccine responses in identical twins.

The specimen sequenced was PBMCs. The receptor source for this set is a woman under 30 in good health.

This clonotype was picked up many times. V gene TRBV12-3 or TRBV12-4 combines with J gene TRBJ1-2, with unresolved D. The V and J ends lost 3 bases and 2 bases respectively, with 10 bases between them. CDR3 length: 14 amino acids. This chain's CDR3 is CASSFGNQNYGYTF. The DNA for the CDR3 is TGTGCCAGCAGTTTCGGGAACCAGAACTATGGCTACACCTTC.

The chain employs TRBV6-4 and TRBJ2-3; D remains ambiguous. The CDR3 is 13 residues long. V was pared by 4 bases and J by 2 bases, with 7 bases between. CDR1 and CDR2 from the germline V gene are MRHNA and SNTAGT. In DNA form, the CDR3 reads TGTGCCAGCAGTGTTTCGGCCACAGATACGCAGTATTTT. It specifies CASSVSATDTQYF.

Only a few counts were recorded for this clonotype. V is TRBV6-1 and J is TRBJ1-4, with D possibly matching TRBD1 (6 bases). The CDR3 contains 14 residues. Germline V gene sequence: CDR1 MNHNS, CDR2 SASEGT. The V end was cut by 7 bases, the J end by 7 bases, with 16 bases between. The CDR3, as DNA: TGTGCCAGCAAACAGGGTTTCTTTAGTGAAAAACTGTTTTTT. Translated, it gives CASKQGFFSEKLFF.

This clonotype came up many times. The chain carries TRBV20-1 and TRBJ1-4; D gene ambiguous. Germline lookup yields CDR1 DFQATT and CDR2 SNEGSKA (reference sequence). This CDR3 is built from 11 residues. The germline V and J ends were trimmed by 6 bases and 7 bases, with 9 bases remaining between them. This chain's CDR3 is CSAAKPEKLFF. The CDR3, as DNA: TGCAGTGCCGCGAAACCTGAAAAACTGTTTTTT.

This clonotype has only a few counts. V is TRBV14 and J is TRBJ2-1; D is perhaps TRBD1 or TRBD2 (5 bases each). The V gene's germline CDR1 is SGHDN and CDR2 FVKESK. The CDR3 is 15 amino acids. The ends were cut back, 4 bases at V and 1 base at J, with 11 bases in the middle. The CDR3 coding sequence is TGTGCCAGCAGCCTCCGGGACGCGTCCTACAATGAGCAGTTCTTC. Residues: CASSLRDASYNEQFF.

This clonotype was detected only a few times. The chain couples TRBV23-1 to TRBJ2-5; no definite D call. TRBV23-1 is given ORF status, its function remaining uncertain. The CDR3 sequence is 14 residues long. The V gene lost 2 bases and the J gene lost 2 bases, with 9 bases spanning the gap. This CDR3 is CASSQKGKQETQYF. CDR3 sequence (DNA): TGCGCCAGCAGTCAAAAGGGCAAGCAAGAGACCCAGTACTTC.

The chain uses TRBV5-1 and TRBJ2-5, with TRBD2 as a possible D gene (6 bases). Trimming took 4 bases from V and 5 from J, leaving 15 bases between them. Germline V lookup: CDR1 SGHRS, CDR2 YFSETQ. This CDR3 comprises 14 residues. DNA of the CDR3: TGCGCCAGCAGCGGAGGCAGTGGAGGGGAGACCCAGTACTTC. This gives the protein CASSGGSGGETQYF.

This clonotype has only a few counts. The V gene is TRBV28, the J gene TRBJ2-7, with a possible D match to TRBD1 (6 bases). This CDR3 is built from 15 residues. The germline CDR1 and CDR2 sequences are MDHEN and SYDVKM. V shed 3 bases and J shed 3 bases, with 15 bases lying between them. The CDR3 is CASSFGRGLFYEQYV. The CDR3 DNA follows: TGTGCCAGCAGTTTCGGCAGGGGTCTGTTCTACGAGCAGTACGTC.

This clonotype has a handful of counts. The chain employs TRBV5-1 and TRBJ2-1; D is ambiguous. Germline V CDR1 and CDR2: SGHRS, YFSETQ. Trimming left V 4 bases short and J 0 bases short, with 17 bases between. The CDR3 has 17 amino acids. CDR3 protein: CASSPRPGSGSYNEQFF. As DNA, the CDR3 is TGCGCCAGCAGCCCCCGGCCCGGCTCAGGCTCCTACAATGAGCAGTTCTTC.

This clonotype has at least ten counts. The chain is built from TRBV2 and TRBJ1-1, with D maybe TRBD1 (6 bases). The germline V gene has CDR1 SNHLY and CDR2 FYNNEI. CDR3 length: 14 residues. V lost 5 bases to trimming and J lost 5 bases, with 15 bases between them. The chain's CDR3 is CASSPDRRVTEAFF. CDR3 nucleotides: TGTGCCAGCAGTCCAGACAGGAGAGTTACTGAAGCTTTCTTT.

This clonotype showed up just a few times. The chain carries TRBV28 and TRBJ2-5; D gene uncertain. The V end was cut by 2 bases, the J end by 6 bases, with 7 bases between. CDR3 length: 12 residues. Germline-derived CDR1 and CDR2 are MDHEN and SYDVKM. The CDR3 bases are TGTGCCAGCAGTTTACCAACCCAGACCCAGTACTTC. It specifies CASSLPTQTQYF.

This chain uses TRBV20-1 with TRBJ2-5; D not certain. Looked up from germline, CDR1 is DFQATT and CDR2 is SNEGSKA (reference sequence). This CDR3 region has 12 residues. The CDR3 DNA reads TGCAGAACGGGCCCTGCCCAAGAGACCCAGTACTTC. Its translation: CRTGPAQETQYF.

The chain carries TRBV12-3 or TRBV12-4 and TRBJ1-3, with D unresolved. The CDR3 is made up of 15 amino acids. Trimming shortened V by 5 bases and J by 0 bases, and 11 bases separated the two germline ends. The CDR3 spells CASSPWTASGNTIYF. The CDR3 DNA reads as TGTGCCAGCAGTCCCTGGACGGCCTCTGGAAACACCATATATTTT.

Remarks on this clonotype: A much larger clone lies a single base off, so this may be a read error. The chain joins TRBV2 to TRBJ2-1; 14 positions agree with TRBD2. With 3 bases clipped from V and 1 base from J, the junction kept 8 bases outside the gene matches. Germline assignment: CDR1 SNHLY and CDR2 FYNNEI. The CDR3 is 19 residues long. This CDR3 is CASSEGLAGEPRSYNEQFF. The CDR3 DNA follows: TGTGCCAGCAGTGAGGGACTAGCGGGGGAGCCACGGTCCTACAATGAGCAGTTCTTC.

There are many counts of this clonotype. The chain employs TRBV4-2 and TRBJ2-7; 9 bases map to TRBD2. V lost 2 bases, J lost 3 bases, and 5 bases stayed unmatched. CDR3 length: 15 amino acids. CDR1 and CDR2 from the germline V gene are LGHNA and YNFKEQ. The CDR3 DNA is TGTGCCAGCAGCCAAACCATAGCGGGAGTCTACGAGCAGTACTTC. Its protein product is CASSQTIAGVYEQYF.

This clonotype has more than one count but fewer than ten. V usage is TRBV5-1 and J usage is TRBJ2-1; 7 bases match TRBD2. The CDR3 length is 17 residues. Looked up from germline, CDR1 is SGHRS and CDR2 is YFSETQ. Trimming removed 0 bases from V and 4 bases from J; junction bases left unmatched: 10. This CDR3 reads CASSLEAAGIVYNEQFF. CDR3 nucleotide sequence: TGCGCCAGCAGCTTGGAGGCAGCGGGGATAGTATACAATGAGCAGTTCTTC. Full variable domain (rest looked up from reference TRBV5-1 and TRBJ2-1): KAGVTQTPRYLIKTRGQQVTLSCSPISGHRSVSWYQQTPGQGLQFLFEYFSETQRNKGNFPGRFSGRQFSNSRSEMNVSTLELGDSALYLCASSLEAAGIVYNEQFFGPGTRLTVL.